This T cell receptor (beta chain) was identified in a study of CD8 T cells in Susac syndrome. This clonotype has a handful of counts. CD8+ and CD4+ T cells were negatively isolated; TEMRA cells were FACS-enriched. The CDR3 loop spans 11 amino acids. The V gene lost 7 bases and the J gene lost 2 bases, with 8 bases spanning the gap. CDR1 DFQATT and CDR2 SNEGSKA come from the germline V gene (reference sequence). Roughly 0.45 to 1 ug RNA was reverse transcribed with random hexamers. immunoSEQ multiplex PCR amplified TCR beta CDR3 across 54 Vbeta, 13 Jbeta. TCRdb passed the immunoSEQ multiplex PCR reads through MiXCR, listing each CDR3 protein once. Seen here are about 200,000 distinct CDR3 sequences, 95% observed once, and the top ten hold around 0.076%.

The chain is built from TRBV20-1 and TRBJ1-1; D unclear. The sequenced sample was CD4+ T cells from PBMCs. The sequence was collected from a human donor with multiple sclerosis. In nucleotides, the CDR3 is TGCAGTGTACGGGGAAACACTGAAGCTTTCTTT. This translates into CSVRGNTEAFF.